This TCR beta chain is drawn from a study of CD8 T cells in Susac syndrome. Looked up from germline, CDR1 is SGHTA and CDR2 is FQGTGA. With 4 bases clipped from V and 1 base from J, the junction kept 1 base outside the gene matches. This CDR3 has 14 residues. Sequencing of TCR beta was carried out in blood CD8+ and CD4+ T cells. After extraction with the RNeasy kit, 0.5 to 1 ug of the RNA was reverse transcribed using random hexamers. The TCR beta CDR3 was amplified by immunoSEQ multiplex PCR across 54 Vbeta, 13 Jbeta. TCRdb independently ran MiXCR on the immunoSEQ multiplex PCR reads; one entry per CDR3 protein. The sample comprises 200,000 or so distinct CDR3 sequences, approximately 94% of which are singletons, and roughly 0.095% rests with the top ten.

Input material: CD4+ T cells from PBMCs. The rearrangement links TRBV7-3 to TRBJ2-3; TRBD2 matches at 8 bases. The clonotype comes from a human donor with multiple sclerosis. The CDR3 nucleotides are TGTGCCAGCAGCTCCGGGGGGGGCACAGATACGCAGTATTTT. Translation gives CASSSGGGTDTQYF.